This TCR beta chain is drawn from a study of radiation and T cells in renal cell carcinoma. About the research overall: Nephrectomy followed 15 Gy stereotactic body radiation by 4 weeks.

Sequencing was performed with immunoSEQ multiplex PCR; in TCRdb, only in-frame clones are kept and a portion is missing. The table includes some 110,000 clones, around 80% detected once. The CDR3 loop spans 16 amino acids. The V gene's germline CDR1 is MDHEN and CDR2 SYDVKM. With V trimmed by 5 bases and J by 9 bases, 15 bases remained unmatched. Noted time point: baseline pretreatment blood. Treatment defined: 15 Gy SBRT to primary tumor, nephrectomy 4 weeks later. Sequences were derived from blood, sampled from a patient whose treatment included radiotherapy and nephrectomy. This receptor was identified in a woman aged 60-70 years with renal cell carcinoma. The chain is built from TRBV28 and TRBJ2-1; 8 bases are shared with TRBD1. The CDR3 protein is CASSPRTGRLESEQFF. The CDR3 DNA is TGTGCCAGCAGTCCCAGGACAGGGAGGTTGGAGAGTGAGCAGTTCTTC.